This TCR beta chain is drawn from a study of blood T cell repertoires in COVID-19. Trimming took 4 bases from V and 9 from J, leaving 14 bases between them. The length of the CDR3 is 13 residues. The germline gives CDR1 SGHNT, CDR2 YYREEE (reference sequence). Using immunoSEQ multiplex PCR, the repertoire was profiled, and TCRdb retains in-frame clones only, with some absent. The table lists some 200,000 clones, 70% to 90% of them singletons. The chain carries TRBV5-4 and TRBJ2-1; TRBD2 might be the D (5 bases). The source of this sequence is a man older than 75 with acute or convalescent COVID-19. Sequences were obtained from peripheral blood. The CDR3 spells CASSPGWTVEQFF. For the CDR3, the DNA is TGTGCCAGCAGCCCGGGATGGACTGTTGAGCAGTTCTTC.